Following are 23 T cell receptor beta chains from one sample sequenced in a study of Graves' ophthalmopathy and Graves' hyperthyroidism. Investigators amplified TCR beta CDR3 regions from RNA transcripts. RT-PCR in the first round used HTBI primers; a second-round multiplex PCR followed. Via MiXCR, TCRdb re-called the multiplex PCR reads, giving one row per CDR3 protein. This table holds hundreds of thousands of distinct CDR3 sequences, 21% found once. What was sequenced was peripheral blood. The receptors were sampled from a woman aged 18-29 years with stable Graves' hyperthyroidism.

This clonotype was counted many times. The chain couples TRBV6-5 to TRBJ2-7, with D possibly TRBD2 on 6 matching bases. The V end lost 4 bases, the J end lost 4 bases, and 14 bases lay between the germline ends. The germline V gene has CDR1 MNHEY and CDR2 SVGAGI. The CDR3 runs 14 residues. The CDR3 sequence is CASSFGGLEYEQYF. The CDR3 coding sequence is TGTGCCAGCAGTTTTGGGGGGTTGGAATACGAGCAGTACTTC.

This clonotype was counted ten times or more. This chain connects TRBV12-3 or TRBV12-4 to TRBJ2-3; TRBD1 aligns across 7 bases. The V gene end was trimmed by 5 bases and the J gene end by 0 bases; junction bases not matched to a gene: 8. The CDR3 runs 16 residues. CDR3 sequence: CASSVDRVGSTDTQYF. The CDR3 DNA reads as TGTGCCAGCAGTGTAGACAGGGTTGGCAGCACAGATACGCAGTATTTT.

This clonotype came up many times. The gene calls are TRBV28 and TRBJ2-7, with TRBD1 as a possible D gene (6 bases). Germline V gene lookup returns CDR1 MDHEN and CDR2 SYDVKM. V shed 4 bases and J shed 3 bases, with 19 bases lying between them. The CDR3 is 16 amino acids. The CDR3 spells CASSSPRQAPSYEQYF. For the CDR3, the DNA is TGTGCCAGCAGTTCTCCGCGACAGGCCCCTAGCTACGAGCAGTACTTC.

This clonotype was seen ten or more times. The CDR3 protein is CASNRQTSGRGYTF. CDR3 bases: TGTGCCAGCAATCGACAAACGTCTGGTCGCGGCTACACCTTC. The chain employs TRBV6-2 or TRBV6-3 and TRBJ1-2; D unclear. The CDR3 consists of 14 residues. Germline V gives CDR1 MNHEY, CDR2 SVGEGT. V lost 7 bases, J lost 8 bases, and 20 bases lay in between.

In this sample, this clonotype turned up a few times. The V gene is TRBV6-1, the J gene TRBJ1-2; TRBD1 is a possible D gene (5 bases). Between the trimmed V and J ends, which lost 0 bases and 8 bases, there was a span of 16 bases. The CDR3 loop spans 15 amino acids. The germline gives CDR1 MNHNS, CDR2 SASEGT. CDR3 amino acids: CASSEAGALPGGYTF. The CDR3 DNA reads TGTGCCAGCAGTGAAGCCGGGGCCTTACCGGGGGGCTACACCTTC.

The chain is built from TRBV6-1 and TRBJ1-5; 9 nucleotides match TRBD1. CDR1 is MNHNS, CDR2 SASEGT, per germline. Trimming removed 1 base from V and 6 bases from J; junction bases left unmatched: 13. The CDR3 contains 18 residues. The CDR3 protein is CASSEVPPDRGYGQPQHF. CDR3 nucleotide sequence: TGTGCCAGCAGTGAAGTCCCCCCGGACAGGGGATACGGTCAGCCCCAGCATTTT.

This chain connects TRBV4-1 to TRBJ1-2; the D gene is possibly TRBD1 (5 bases). This CDR3 region has 15 residues. The germline CDR1 and CDR2 sequences are MGHRA and YSYEKL. Trimming pared 0 bases from V and 4 bases from J, leaving 12 bases between. The CDR3: CASSQDWAGSYGYTF. The CDR3 DNA follows: TGCGCCAGCAGCCAAGATTGGGCAGGGTCCTATGGCTACACCTTC.

The rearrangement uses TRBV6-2 or TRBV6-3 and TRBJ2-2, with D perhaps assigned TRBD1 or TRBD2 (5 bases each). This CDR3 has 13 amino acids. With 6 bases removed from V and 8 bases from J, the gap between germline ends came to 13 bases. Germline CDR1 is MNHEY and CDR2 is SVGEGT. The CDR3: CASSFGASGELFF. CDR3 bases: TGTGCCAGCAGCTTCGGGGCCTCTGGGGAGCTGTTTTTT.

This clonotype was seen ten or more times. The chain uses TRBV27 and TRBJ1-2; a weak D match, TRBD1 (5 bases). V was shortened by 2 bases and J by 3 bases, with 13 bases between the two germline ends. Germline V gives CDR1 MNHEY, CDR2 SMNVEV (reference sequence). The CDR3 length is 15 residues. The CDR3 DNA reads as TGTGCCAGCAGTTTAAATCGACAGCTCTACTATGGCTACACCTTC. This translates into CASSLNRQLYYGYTF.

This clonotype has a single count. The J gene is TRBJ2-5, the V gene TRBV12-3 or TRBV12-4; no reliable D call. The V end was cut by 2 bases, the J end by 3 bases, with 7 bases between. The CDR3 runs 13 residues. CDR3 residues: CASSLHGEETQYF. The CDR3 DNA is TGTGCCAGCAGTTTACATGGGGAAGAGACCCAGTACTTC.

This clonotype was counted many times. CDR3 bases: TGTGCCAGCAGCCAAGATTTAGGGACTAGCGACTACACCGGGGAGCTGTTTTTT. As protein: CASSQDLGTSDYTGELFF. This rearrangement joins TRBV3-1 to TRBJ2-2, with 10 positions matching TRBD2. The ends lost 0 bases at V and 3 bases at J; junction bases unmatched: 7. The length of the CDR3 is 18 residues. Germline CDR1 and CDR2: LGHDT and YNNKEL (reference sequence).

This rearrangement joins TRBV29-1 to TRBJ1-1; possibly TRBD1 for D (6 bases). Germline V gene sequence: CDR1 SQVTM, CDR2 ANQGSEA. Trimming removed 3 bases from V and 7 bases from J, with 12 bases in between. This CDR3 contains 12 residues. This chain's CDR3 is CSVDGQGNEAFF. CDR3 nucleotides: TGCAGCGTTGATGGGCAGGGGAATGAAGCTTTCTTT.

The chain has TRBV7-9 and TRBJ2-5, with D maybe TRBD2 (5 bases). The V gene's germline CDR1 is SEHNR and CDR2 FQNEAQ (reference sequence). The CDR3 runs 14 residues. The ends were cut back, 3 bases at V and 2 bases at J, with 10 bases in the middle. The CDR3 coding sequence is TGTGCCAGCAGCTTTCTAGCAGATCAAGAGACCCAGTACTTC. Translated, it gives CASSFLADQETQYF.

This clonotype was counted ten times or more. The J gene is TRBJ2-2, the V gene TRBV30; D ambiguous. From germline, CDR1 is GTSNPN and CDR2 SVGIG (reference sequence). V lost 3 bases, J lost 7 bases, and 9 bases lay in between. CDR3 size: 12 residues. CDR3 sequence reads: CAWRRLVGELFF. The CDR3 DNA reads as TGTGCCTGGAGAAGGCTCGTCGGGGAGCTGTTTTTT.

This clonotype was counted at least ten times. The V gene is TRBV7-8, the J gene TRBJ2-7; 8 bases match TRBD1. Per germline, CDR1 SGHVS and CDR2 FQNEAQ. Germline trimming cut 5 bases from V and 3 bases from J; bases unmatched to any gene: 12. This CDR3 has 16 residues. CDR3 protein: CASSGGDRGYVYEQYF. In nucleotides, the CDR3 is TGTGCCAGCAGCGGGGGTGACAGGGGTTACGTCTACGAGCAGTACTTC.

The rearrangement uses TRBV20-1 and TRBJ2-7; a weak D match, TRBD1 (5 bases). The CDR3 extends over 11 amino acids. Germline loops: CDR1 DFQATT, CDR2 SNEGSKA (reference sequence). Trimming took 6 bases from V and 3 from J, leaving 9 bases between them. The CDR3 DNA reads TGCAGTGCCCAGACAGACTACGAGCAGTACTTC. Its protein product is CSAQTDYEQYF.

This clonotype was counted a single time. This rearrangement joins TRBV5-1 to TRBJ1-2; D call uncertain. CDR3 length: 15 amino acids. Deletions cut 5 bases from V and 0 bases from J, with 14 bases between. Germline V gene data show CDR1 as SGHRS and CDR2 as YFSETQ. This CDR3 is CASRIIPLANYGYTF. CDR3 DNA sequence: TGCGCCAGCAGAATCATACCTCTTGCTAACTATGGCTACACCTTC.

In this sample, this clonotype turned up many times. This chain links TRBV11-2 with TRBJ2-3, with TRBD2 as a possible D gene (7 bases). The germline V gene encodes CDR1 SGHAT and CDR2 FQNNGV. V lost 4 bases and J 4 bases, leaving 18 bases between the germline ends. There are 16 residues in the CDR3. CDR3 protein: CASSSTGGASADTQYF. DNA of the CDR3: TGTGCCAGCAGCTCGACGGGGGGCGCGTCGGCAGATACGCAGTATTTT. Together with reference TRBV11-2 and TRBJ2-3, the CDR3 gives the full variable domain: EAGVAQSPRYKIIEKRQSVAFWCNPISGHATLYWYQQILGQGPKLLIQFQNNGVVDDSQLPKDRFSAERLKGVDSTLKIQPAKLEDSAVYLCASSSTGGASADTQYFGPGTRLTVL.

This clonotype was recorded at least ten times. J is TRBJ1-1 and V is TRBV12-3 or TRBV12-4; a weak D match, TRBD1 (5 bases). The CDR3 extends over 14 amino acids. V lost 3 bases to trimming and J lost 6 bases, with 14 bases between them. This CDR3 is CASSFVEGYAEAFF. In DNA form, the CDR3 reads TGTGCCAGCAGTTTTGTTGAGGGGTACGCTGAAGCTTTCTTT.

This clonotype was seen at least ten times. The rearrangement joins TRBV9 to TRBJ2-7; 7 nucleotides align to TRBD1. Germline trimming cut 4 bases from V and 0 bases from J; bases unmatched to any gene: 7. Looked up from germline, CDR1 is SGDLS and CDR2 is YYNGEE. The CDR3 is 15 residues long. The CDR3 loop is CASSPGQASSYEQYF. The DNA of the CDR3 is TGTGCCAGCAGCCCAGGACAGGCGAGCTCCTACGAGCAGTACTTC. The full variable domain, with the rest looked up from reference TRBV9 and TRBJ2-7, is DSGVTQTPKHLITATGQRVTLRCSPRSGDLSVYWYQQSLDQGLQFLIQYYNGEERAKGNILERFSAQQFPDLHSELNLSSLELGDSALYFCASSPGQASSYEQYFGPGTRLTVT.

This chain connects TRBV12-3 or TRBV12-4 to TRBJ2-5, with 13 bases lining up with TRBD2. This CDR3 has 15 amino acids. The V gene end was trimmed by 5 bases and the J gene end by 5 bases; junction bases not matched to a gene: 5. The CDR3 here is CASSKVGLAGETQYF. CDR3 DNA sequence: TGTGCCAGCAGTAAAGTGGGACTAGCGGGGGAGACCCAGTACTTC.

This clonotype was seen a few times. This chain uses TRBV5-5 with TRBJ1-1; 10 bases are shared with TRBD1. The CDR3 spans 16 residues. The junction had 12 bases not matched to a gene; V was cut back by 5 bases and J by 5 bases. Germline CDR1 is SGHKS and CDR2 is YYEKEE (reference sequence). The CDR3 here is CASSLRWTGGRTEAFF. The DNA for the CDR3 is TGTGCCAGCAGTCTCCGATGGACAGGGGGGAGGACTGAAGCTTTCTTT.

This clonotype was counted many times. The J gene is TRBJ2-6, the V gene TRBV7-3; D unclear. The CDR3 spans 16 residues. V dropped 5 bases and J dropped 0 bases, with 11 bases sitting between them. Germline V gene sequence: CDR1 SGHTA, CDR2 FQGTGA. The CDR3 DNA follows: TGTGCCAGCAGCCGATCATCCCCCTCTGGGGCCAACGTCCTGACTTTC. Translation: CASSRSSPSGANVLTF.